This entry describes one TCR beta chain. The sample, approximately 11 milliliters of peripheral blood, was drawn from each donor. Isolating PBMCs gave at least 6 million of these cells per sample. This specimen comes from a study of blood T cells in healthy people across ages. CDR3 size: 12 residues. Per the germline V gene, CDR1 is MNHEY and CDR2 is SVGAGI. Then a second PCR, running roughly 7 to 11 cycles, was carried out with a sample-barcoded 5' primer and a J-beta primer mix. Sequencing of every sample gave 2.5 million or more CDR3-containing paired-end reads. TCRdb re-derived calls from the 5' RACE reads in MiXCR, one entry per CDR3 protein. Among hundreds of thousands of distinct CDR3 sequences, just under 25% were seen once, and the ten largest hold 8% to 10%. The same data also contributed to another study, on T cells of mothers and their children. Turning to that study: The yield was over 9 million TCR beta CDR3 reads from each mother and approximately 3 million from each child.

The sequence derives from a boy younger than 18 in good health. J is TRBJ2-1 and V is TRBV6-5, with TRBD2 matching 7 bases. The end of the DNA is better explained by TRBJ2-5, so the J call may be wrong. The sample comprised blood. The chain's CDR3 is CASGTTQETQYF. In nucleotides, the CDR3 is TGTGCCAGTGGGACTACCCAAGAGACCCAGTACTTC.